This T cell receptor beta chain was recorded in a study of OX40 agonist ivuxolimab in advanced cancers. About the investigation overall: Ivuxolimab, which targeted the costimulatory receptor OX40 (CD134), was an agonistic, fully human IgG2 monoclonal antibody. Intravenous ivuxolimab was administered to patients every 2 weeks at six dose levels: 0.01, 0.1, 0.3, 1.5, 3 and 10 mg/kg. Of the roughly 54 dose-escalation patients, hepatocellular carcinoma was present in approximately 20, melanoma in roughly 15, renal cell carcinoma in 9 and head and neck cancer in 9. The dose-escalation cohort was 82.7% male with a mean age of 60 years, ranging from about 20 to 80. Patients were allowed to have had prior anti-PD-1, anti-PD-L1 or anti-CTLA-4 therapy, and less than 45% of the dose-escalation patients had previously received checkpoint inhibitors. Partial responses occurred in three dose-escalation patients, of whom one had hepatocellular carcinoma and two had cutaneous melanoma. The point of sequencing TCRbeta in the periphery was to test whether ivuxolimab changed TCR sequence diversity and drove clonal T-cell expansion. The paper covers the monotherapy dose-escalation part of the phase I ivuxolimab trial, which included N ≈ 54 patients.

Based on the germline V gene, the CDR1 and CDR2 sequences are SGHTA and FQGNSA. The CDR3 sequence holds 17 residues, the cysteine and phenylalanine included. Left in the record is the CDR3 DNA by itself, 51 bases read in frame from the first base. Trimming costs V 5 bases and J 2 bases, and their ends lie 19 bases apart. Patients with autoimmune disease history or receiving systemic immunosuppression were excluded from the trial. Peripheral blood for TCR sequencing was collected from all dose cohorts at baseline, on cycle 4 day 1, and on cycle 7 day 1. Samples were obtained from an open-label, multicenter, first-in-human phase I dose-escalation trial of ivuxolimab. Adults with locally advanced or metastatic melanoma, renal cell, hepatocellular, or head and neck squamous cell carcinoma were enrolled in the trial. CD4+ and CD8+ T cells were sorted separately from peripheral blood before TCR sequencing.

With regard to this clone: This clone's antigen is unknown. Qualities for individual bases were not recorded, and no much larger clone is one base off.

To sequence the TCRbeta CDR3 region, genomic DNA was isolated from the sorted cells. The immunoSEQ Assay was used for sequencing of TCRbeta CDR3 regions. Not all clones reach the TCRdb copy of this immuneACCESS table, which keeps in-frame sequences only. Checked studies attribute under half of the gap to unresolved V genes and leave the rest unexplained. For this sample there are fewer than 100,000 clones; approximately 88% appear just once. Over 8% of the sample is in the top ten clones. General conclusions and limits of the study: After ivuxolimab, more expanded clones were found on average in CD8+ T cells than in CD4+ T cells. The antigen specificity of the clonally expanded peripheral T cells was not determined. Low levels of normalized T-cell clonal expansion were also seen in some patients who did not respond. Clonal expansion of both CD4+ and CD8+ blood T cells was observed from baseline to week 6 at doses 0.1 to 3.0 mg/kg. In the 0.1-3.0 mg/kg groups, partial responders were among the patients with the lowest normalized peripheral clonal expansion, particularly in CD8+ T cells.

The sequence derives from an adult with an advanced solid tumor such as melanoma, head and neck, liver or kidney cancer. The sample consisted of CD4+ or CD8+ T cells sorted from blood, taken in a trial of the OX40 agonist ivuxolimab. The chain employs TRBV7-2 and TRBJ1-3; the D gene is perhaps TRBD1, from 6 matching bases. The nucleotides are TGTGCCAGCAGCATTCACGGGGGGGCGCGCGCTGGAAACACCATATATTTT. Its protein product is CASSIHGGARAGNTIYF.